This record covers a single T cell receptor (beta chain). The antigen is not known. Amplified regions were TCR beta CDR3 sequences from RNA transcripts. When the TCR CDR3 underwent first-round RT-PCR, the HTBI primer set was used. TCRdb recomputed calls from the multiplex PCR reads with MiXCR, one row per CDR3 protein. Of approximately 610,000 distinct CDR3 sequences detected, approximately 15% appear once; the ten largest clones hold 18%. Hyperthyroidism of Graves' type that showed no ophthalmopathy progression within 18 months was stable. This entry comes from a study of T cells in Graves' hyperthyroidism and ophthalmopathy. Study-wide points: Ophthalmopathy was separated from stable hyperthyroidism by a 13 V-J model. The model made its ophthalmopathy prediction, and onset followed a median approximately 6.5 months later. Blood also held most thyroid clonotypes expanded beyond 0.001.

This CDR3 is 15 amino acids long. The germline V gene encodes CDR1 SGHRS and CDR2 YFSETQ. V shed 1 base and J 6 bases; nucleotides not matched to a gene: 9. This receptor was obtained from a young woman with Graves' hyperthyroidism. Sequenced: blood. The genes are TRBV5-1 and TRBJ1-1, with TRBD1 matching over 7 bases. CDR3 sequence (DNA): TGCGCCAGCAGCTTGTTGGACAGGCGCAAATCTGAAGCTTTCTTT. Translation gives CASSLLDRRKSEAFF.